This T cell receptor (beta chain) was recorded in a study of T cells in women clearing cervical HPV infection. Study-wide points: CIN3+ cases had significantly higher TCR richness than controls; evenness did not differ. Effector/memory and HPV-specific T cells were not isolated, and association timing is unknown.

Repertoires were generated with immunoSEQ multiplex PCR, while TCRdb's copy carries only in-frame clones and drops some. The table lists some 40,000 clones. MY09/MY11 PCR detected cervical HPV DNA; dot-blot assigned genotypes. About this clone itself: Antigen: not known. The same CDR3 is also encoded by other DNA sequences in this sample.

This TCR came from a woman between 18 and 75 years old with a cervical HPV16 infection that either progressed to CIN3+ or cleared (not recorded which). Sequencing used blood buffy coat.

Incomplete CDR3 DNA: TGCGCCAGCAGCGAGGGACAGGGATGGGAGACC. Translated: CASSEGQGWET. The entire CDR3 reads CASSEGQGWETQYF. The chain joins TRBV5-1 to TRBJ2-5, with 9 bases identical to TRBD1. The read falls 3 residues short of the CDR3 end, and the missing part is taken from the germline J gene. The CDR3 has 14 amino acids. Per germline, CDR1 SGHRS and CDR2 YFSETQ. Trimming took 4 bases from V and 5 from J; bases not matched to a gene: 6.